This T cell receptor (beta chain) is from a study of Ad26.COV2.S vaccination and SARS-CoV-2 variants. Here immunoSEQ multiplex PCR was the method, and the copy in TCRdb shows in-frame clones only, minus some. The data contain approximately 460,000 clones, around 89% of them singletons. The treatment was: approximately 18 received Ad26.COV2.S at low or high dose, single or two shots; about five received placebo; per-sample allocation not given. Vaccine and placebo recipients were sampled on day 63 after the first injection. Material: peripheral blood, obtained in a trial of Ad26.COV2.S vaccine versus placebo. The clonotype comes from a person aged 18-60 years who received the Ad26.COV2.S COVID-19 vaccine or a placebo.

The DNA for the CDR3 is TGTGCCAGCAGTGACCTGCTCGGGACGAACACTGAAGCTTTCTTT. This codes for CASSDLLGTNTEAFF. This chain uses TRBV2 with TRBJ1-1, with a weak D call TRBD1 (5 bases). V was shortened by 3 bases and J by 1 base, with 12 bases between the two germline ends. This CDR3 has 15 residues. Germline V CDR1 and CDR2: SNHLY, FYNNEI.